This T cell receptor (beta chain) was observed in a study of PD-1 blockade in classical Hodgkin lymphoma. Each of the patients experienced relapse following autologous stem cell transplantation, and their brentuximab vedotin exposure differed. This clone occurred a few times. The assay was immunoSEQ multiplex PCR, and TCRdb's table has in-frame clones only and misses some. The data show over 10,000 clones, roughly 75% seen once. CDR3 length equals 17 residues. Trimming removed 0 bases from V and 8 bases from J; junction bases left unmatched: 13. The germline CDR1 and CDR2 sequences are LGHNA and YSLEER.

The TCR comes from a human donor with classical Hodgkin lymphoma. Here the sequenced sample was peripheral blood mononuclear cells (PBMCs), taken at baseline. This rearrangement joins TRBV4-3 to TRBJ2-1, with 7 positions matching TRBD2. For the CDR3, the DNA is TGCGCCAGCAGCCAAGATAAGTGGGGCGGGAGTTTATATGAGCAGTTCTTC. Translated, it gives CASSQDKWGGSLYEQFF.